These T cell receptor beta chains were read from a single sample in a study of OX40 agonist ivuxolimab in advanced cancers. The repertoire was sequenced with immunoSEQ multiplex PCR; TCRdb's copy has only in-frame clones and lacks some. The table shows roughly 77,000 clones, with about four fifths occurring only once. The sequencing here drew on CD4+ or CD8+ T cells sorted from blood, taken in a trial of the OX40 agonist ivuxolimab. These receptors were collected from an adult with an advanced solid tumor such as melanoma, head and neck, liver or kidney cancer. Both conserved end residues are part of each CDR3. The D gene is left open where the match is weak. The listing skips clone size in some rows; elsewhere it reads once, few, many or a size class.

V gene,D gene,J gene,clone size,CDR3 length,CDR3 protein,CDR3 DNA
TRBV30,-,TRBJ1-1,-,13,CAWTGFLGTEAFF,TGTGCCTGGACAGGGTTCTTAGGCACTGAAGCTTTCTTT
TRBV7-3,-,TRBJ2-1,few,12,CASSLVGREQFF,TGTGCCAGCAGCTTAGTCGGGCGTGAGCAGTTCTTC
TRBV9,-,TRBJ1-6,-,14,CASSGTVANSPLHF,TGTGCCAGCAGCGGGACGGTCGCCAATTCACCCCTCCACTTT
TRBV7-9,-,TRBJ2-3,-,14,CASSSPGLPDTQYF,TGTGCCAGCAGCTCACCGGGACTCCCAGATACGCAGTATTTT
TRBV5-4,-,TRBJ1-2,-,14,CASSLGAAPYGYTF,TGTGCCAGCAGCTTGGGGGCAGCGCCCTATGGCTACACCTTC
TRBV7-2,-,TRBJ1-2,once,15,CASSQNDNRAQGYTF,TGTGCCAGCAGCCAGAACGATAACAGGGCTCAGGGCTACACCTTC
TRBV12-5,-,TRBJ1-5,-,12,CASGLDVGPQHF,TGTGCTAGTGGTTTGGACGTCGGGCCCCAGCATTTT
TRBV4-2,TRBD1,TRBJ1-2,once,17,CASSQMSQGVTNYGYTF,TGTGCCAGCAGCCAAATGAGCCAGGGGGTTACTAACTATGGCTACACCTTC
TRBV6-5,-,TRBJ2-5,-,10,CASGRETQYF,TGTGCCAGCGGTCGGGAGACCCAGTACTTC
TRBV6-1,-,TRBJ2-7,-,13,CASSPTGLYEQYF,TGTGCCAGCAGTCCCACAGGGCTCTACGAGCAGTACTTC
TRBV2,-,TRBJ2-1,-,14,CASRDRLAAYEQFF,TGTGCCAGCAGAGATCGGCTAGCTGCCTATGAGCAGTTCTTC